The source of this T cell receptor (beta chain) is a study of PD-1 blockade in classical Hodgkin lymphoma. The table came from immunoSEQ multiplex PCR; TCRdb's copy has only in-frame clones and leaves some out. This sample yields roughly 39,000 clones, of which over 70% are seen a single time; about 9.1% belongs to the top ten. On this clone itself: What it binds is not known.

Time point noted: cycle 4 day 1 (C4D1), after more than five weeks of nivolumab. With no exception, relapse followed autologous stem cell transplantation in all patients, and brentuximab vedotin exposure varied. Study-wide results and caveats: Newly diagnosed patients had baseline TCR diversity that was reportedly lower than that of healthy donors. Patients with a complete response exhibited baseline diversity comparable to newly diagnosed patients. With CD4+ cells, TCR diversity rose significantly by C4D1, but not with CD8+ cells.

This TCR came from a human donor with classical Hodgkin lymphoma. Sequenced here: peripheral blood mononuclear cells (PBMCs), sampled before the fourth cycle of nivolumab.

CDR3 sequence: CASSPLGGRVPTDTQYF. As DNA, the CDR3 is TGTGCCAGTAGTCCCCTCGGGGGGCGCGTCCCCACAGATACGCAGTATTTT. This chain uses TRBV19 with TRBJ2-3; D might be TRBD2 (7 bases). Germline lookup yields CDR1 LNHDA and CDR2 SQIVND (reference sequence). With 5 bases removed from V and 2 bases from J, the gap between germline ends came to 20 bases. This CDR3 is built from 17 residues.